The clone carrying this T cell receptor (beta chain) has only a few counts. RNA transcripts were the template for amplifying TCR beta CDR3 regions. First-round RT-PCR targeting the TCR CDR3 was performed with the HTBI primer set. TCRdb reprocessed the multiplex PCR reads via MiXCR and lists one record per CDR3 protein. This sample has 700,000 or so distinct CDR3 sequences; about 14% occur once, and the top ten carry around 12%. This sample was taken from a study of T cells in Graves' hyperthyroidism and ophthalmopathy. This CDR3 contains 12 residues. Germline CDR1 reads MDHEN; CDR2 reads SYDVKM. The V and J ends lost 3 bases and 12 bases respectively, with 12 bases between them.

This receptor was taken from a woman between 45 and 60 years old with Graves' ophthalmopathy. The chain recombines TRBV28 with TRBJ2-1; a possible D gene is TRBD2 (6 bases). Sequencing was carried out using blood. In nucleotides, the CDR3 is TGTGCCAGCAGTTTTGATACTAGCAGGCAGTTCTTC. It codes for CASSFDTSRQFF. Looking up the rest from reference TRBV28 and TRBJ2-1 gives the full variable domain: DVKVTQSSRYLVKRTGEKVFLECVQDMDHENMFWYRQDPGLGLRLIYFSYDVKMKEKGDIPEGYSVSREKKERFSLILESASTNQTSMYLCASSFDTSRQFFGPGTRLTVL.